The 26 T cell receptor beta chains listed next were all sequenced from one sample in a study of blood T cell repertoires in COVID-19. Method: immunoSEQ multiplex PCR; TCRdb's copy keeps in-frame clones and lacks some. The table lists approximately 300,000 clones, roughly nine tenths of them singletons. Specimen: PBMCs or T cells enriched from blood (not recorded which). The receptors originated from a woman in her 30s who had recovered from COVID-19.

The chain links TRBV2 to TRBJ2-3, with 7 bases that match TRBD2. The V segment lost 11 bases and the J segment 9 bases; nucleotides outside the gene matches: 8. CDR3 length: 11 residues. Germline V CDR1 and CDR2: SNHLY, FYNNEI. Written as DNA, the CDR3 is TGTGCCGGCGGGGGTGAGGGAACGCAGTATTTT. It encodes CAGGGEGTQYF.

The V gene is TRBV19, the J gene TRBJ2-7; 7 bases map to TRBD1. The CDR3 contains 15 residues. V shed 7 bases and J 3 bases; nucleotides not matched to a gene: 12. CDR1 is LNHDA and CDR2 is SQIVND in the germline V gene (reference sequence). As DNA, the CDR3 is TGTGCCAGTAAGGGTGCGGCAGGGGGAATCTACGAGCAGTACTTC. As protein: CASKGAAGGIYEQYF.

This chain links TRBV5-5 with TRBJ2-3, with D perhaps TRBD1 (6 bases). In germline, CDR1 is SGHKS, CDR2 YYEKEE (reference sequence). The CDR3 loop spans 15 amino acids. V lost 4 bases and J 4 bases, leaving 16 bases between the germline ends. For the CDR3, the DNA is TGTGCCAGCAGCGTGGAGCCCAGGGGTGCAGATACGCAGTATTTT. Its translation is CASSVEPRGADTQYF.

V is TRBV7-3 and J is TRBJ1-2; 9 bases are a match to TRBD1. V lost 6 bases, J lost 3 bases, and 5 bases stayed unmatched. There are 14 residues in the CDR3. Germline assignment: CDR1 SGHTA and CDR2 FQGTGA. The CDR3 nucleotides are TGTGCCAGCAGACAGACAGGGGGGGACTATGGCTACACCTTC. Its protein product is CASRQTGGDYGYTF.

The V gene is TRBV18, the J gene TRBJ2-7; possible D gene TRBD1, 6 bases. Trimming took off 4 bases at V and 4 bases at J, with 11 bases between the two ends. The CDR3 extends over 13 amino acids. Germline lookup yields CDR1 KGHSH and CDR2 LQKENI. The CDR3 reads CASSLGRGYEQYF. The CDR3 region has the DNA TGTGCCAGCTCACTTGGCAGGGGATACGAGCAGTACTTC.

This sequence joins TRBV28 and TRBJ2-1; 8 bases agree with TRBD2. This CDR3 has 15 residues. Germline CDR1 MDHEN, CDR2 SYDVKM. V lost 6 bases to trimming and J lost 2 bases; unmatched junction nucleotides: 6. The CDR3 is CASSPGGRPYNEQFF. For the CDR3, the DNA is TGTGCCAGCAGCCCGGGAGGGAGACCCTACAATGAGCAGTTCTTC.

The J gene is TRBJ2-5, the V gene TRBV5-1; 11 bases line up with TRBD1. Germline trimming cut 7 bases from V and 3 bases from J; bases unmatched to any gene: 5. Per germline, CDR1 SGHRS and CDR2 YFSETQ. The CDR3 runs to 14 residues. CDR3 DNA sequence: TGCGCCAGCGGACGGACAGGGGGCGAAGAGACCCAGTACTTC. This sequence encodes CASGRTGGEETQYF.

The chain links TRBV18 to TRBJ2-5; D gene ambiguous. The CDR3 loop spans 14 amino acids. The V gene's germline CDR1 is KGHSH and CDR2 LQKENI. The V and J ends lost 0 bases and 2 bases respectively, with 7 bases between them. CDR3 nucleotide sequence: TGTGCCAGCTCACCACCAGCCCAACAAGAGACCCAGTACTTC. Translation gives CASSPPAQQETQYF. Together with reference TRBV18 and TRBJ2-5, the CDR3 gives the full variable domain: NAGVMQNPRHLVRRRGQEARLRCSPMKGHSHVYWYRQLPEEGLKFMVYLQKENIIDESGMPKERFSAEFPKEGPSILRIQQVVRGDSAAYFCASSPPAQQETQYFGPGTRLLVL.

The CDR3 protein is CASSEAGVEEQFF. The DNA of the CDR3 is TGTGCCAGCAGCGAGGCAGGGGTCGAGGAGCAGTTCTTC. This rearrangement joins TRBV6-2 or TRBV6-3 to TRBJ2-1; tentatively, D is TRBD1 (6 bases). Germline loops: CDR1 MNHEY, CDR2 SVGEGT. With 6 bases removed from V and 10 bases from J, the gap between germline ends came to 16 bases. The CDR3 loop spans 13 amino acids.

CDR3: CASSFSGSYNEQFF. The DNA for the CDR3 is TGTGCCAGTAGTTTTAGCGGCTCCTACAATGAGCAGTTCTTC. This chain uses TRBV19 with TRBJ2-1; a possible D gene is TRBD2 (6 bases). This CDR3 contains 14 residues. Trimming cost V 5 bases and J 0 bases, with 8 bases left between them. The germline V gene encodes CDR1 LNHDA and CDR2 SQIVND (reference sequence).

V is TRBV4-1 and J is TRBJ2-3, with D possibly being TRBD1 (6 bases). Germline values: CDR1 MGHRA, CDR2 YSYEKL. The V end was cut by 3 bases, the J end by 4 bases, with 14 bases between. The CDR3 totals 15 residues. CDR3 bases: TGCGCCAGCAGCCAGCACGACAAGGGGGCAGATACGCAGTATTTT. Its protein is CASSQHDKGADTQYF.

The genes are TRBV6-5 and TRBJ2-3; D is undetermined. Germline V gives CDR1 MNHEY, CDR2 SVGAGI. This CDR3 comprises 12 residues. V was shortened by 4 bases and J by 3 bases, with 5 bases between the two germline ends. The CDR3, as DNA: TGTGCCAGCAGTTTTAGTACAGATACGCAGTATTTT. Protein product: CASSFSTDTQYF.

The chain combines TRBV4-1 with TRBJ2-7; D not resolved. This CDR3 is 15 amino acids long. Trimming stripped 2 bases from V and 4 bases from J, with 15 bases between. Germline CDR1 reads MGHRA; CDR2 reads YSYEKL. CDR3 sequence reads: CASSQLPQNKYEQYF. In DNA form, the CDR3 reads TGCGCCAGCAGCCAACTACCCCAAAATAAATACGAGCAGTACTTC.

The chain joins TRBV10-2 to TRBJ2-7; D perhaps matches TRBD2 (5 bases). The germline gives CDR1 WSHSY, CDR2 SAAADI. V was clipped by 0 bases and J by 1 base, with 10 bases between them. This CDR3 is built from 15 residues. The CDR3 DNA reads TGCGCCAGCAGTGAGTCGAGGGCCGGTTCCTACGAGCAGTACTTC. Encoded protein: CASSESRAGSYEQYF.

The rearrangement uses TRBV3-1 (or the pseudogene TRBV3-2) and TRBJ2-1, with TRBD1 as a possible D gene (5 bases). The V gene's germline CDR1 is LGHDT and CDR2 YNNKEL (reference sequence). Trimming took 2 bases from V and 12 from J, leaving 8 bases between them. The CDR3 loop spans 11 amino acids. CDR3 DNA sequence: TGTGCCAGCAGCCAACAGGGCGCGCAGTTCTTC. It encodes CASSQQGAQFF.

This clone occurred once. The V gene is TRBV29-1, the J gene TRBJ1-2; D gene ambiguous. The V end was cut by 5 bases, the J end by 5 bases, with 15 bases between. CDR1 and CDR2 from the germline V gene are SQVTM and ANQGSEA. The CDR3 runs to 13 residues. CDR3 nucleotides: TGCAGCGTTAAGCAGGATTTGGTATATGGCTACACCTTC. This codes for CSVKQDLVYGYTF.

The chain links TRBV6-6 to TRBJ2-4; D possibly corresponds to TRBD1 (5 bases). V was pared by 4 bases and J by 1 base, with 8 bases between. The CDR3 runs to 14 residues. In germline, CDR1 is MNHNY, CDR2 SVGAGI (reference sequence). The CDR3 nucleotides are TGTGCCAGCAGTTCCAGGGCCGCCAAAAACATTCAGTACTTC. It is translated as CASSSRAAKNIQYF.

This clone showed up just once. The chain carries TRBV7-2 and TRBJ1-1; 7 nucleotides match TRBD1. The germline V gene encodes CDR1 SGHTA and CDR2 FQGNSA. V shed 11 bases, J shed 0 bases, and the junction held 6 bases outside the gene matches. There are 13 residues in the CDR3. The CDR3 protein is CAAMGQMNTEAFF. In DNA, the CDR3 is TGTGCCGCGATGGGACAGATGAACACTGAAGCTTTCTTT.

The chain combines TRBV6-2 or TRBV6-3 with TRBJ1-1; no firm D call. CDR1 MNHEY and CDR2 SVGEGT come from the germline V gene. The CDR3 runs 15 residues. The ends were cut back, 3 bases at V and 2 bases at J, with 13 bases in the middle. CDR3 loop: CASSYTLGVNTEAFF. The CDR3 DNA is TGTGCCAGCAGTTATACCCTCGGTGTTAACACTGAAGCTTTCTTT.

Only one count was recorded for this clone. V is TRBV2 and J is TRBJ2-7; 9 bases line up with TRBD2. Germline V gene sequence: CDR1 SNHLY, CDR2 FYNNEI. V was clipped by 7 bases and J by 6 bases; unmatched bases: 13. The CDR3 spans 15 residues. CDR3 bases: TGTGCCAGCACCTTAAGGGGAGCGGGAGGTGGCGAGCAGTACTTC. It translates to CASTLRGAGGGEQYF.

The chain links TRBV11-3 to TRBJ1-1; unclear D gene. V dropped 5 bases and J dropped 10 bases, with 23 bases sitting between them. The CDR3 spans 15 residues. The V gene's germline CDR1 is SGHNT and CDR2 YENEEA. The CDR3 nucleotides are TGTGCCAGCAGCGCCGTGGGCACCCGACCAACCCGAGCTTTCTTT. It specifies CASSAVGTRPTRAFF. The full variable domain, with the rest looked up from reference TRBV11-3 and TRBJ1-1, is EAGVVQSPRYKIIEKKQPVAFWCNPISGHNTLYWYLQNLGQGPELLIRYENEEAVDDSQLPKDRFSAERLKGVDSTLKIQPAELGDSAVYLCASSAVGTRPTRAFFGQGTRLTVV.

This rearrangement joins TRBV3-1 (or the pseudogene TRBV3-2) to TRBJ1-6; 7 bases align to TRBD1. The V gene's germline CDR1 is LGHDT and CDR2 YNNKEL (reference sequence). With V trimmed by 1 base and J by 7 bases, 4 bases remained unmatched. This CDR3 is 15 amino acids long. The CDR3 is CASSQGDRENSPLHF. CDR3 DNA: TGTGCCAGCAGCCAAGGCGACAGGGAGAATTCACCCCTCCACTTT.

The rearrangement joins TRBV5-1 to TRBJ1-6; a possible D gene is TRBD1 (6 bases). Trimming cost V 4 bases and J 1 base, with 18 bases left between them. The CDR3 runs to 18 residues. Germline V gene data show CDR1 as SGHRS and CDR2 as YFSETQ. The CDR3 protein is CASSMRTVKGSYNSPLHF. The CDR3, as DNA: TGCGCCAGCAGCATGAGGACAGTCAAGGGGTCCTATAATTCACCCCTCCACTTT.

This chain links TRBV14 with TRBJ2-1, with 11 bases identical to TRBD2. V shed 2 bases, J shed 6 bases, and the junction held 6 bases outside the gene matches. In germline, CDR1 is SGHDN, CDR2 FVKESK. This CDR3 has 16 residues. The CDR3 DNA is TGTGCCAGCAGCCAATTTCGGACTAGCGGGTTCAATGAGCAGTTCTTC. Translated, it gives CASSQFRTSGFNEQFF. Full variable domain (remainder filled in from reference TRBV14 and TRBJ2-1): EAGVTQFPSHSVIEKGQTVTLRCDPISGHDNLYWYRRVMGKEIKFLLHFVKESKQDESGMPNNRFLAERTGGTYSTLKVQPAELEDSGVYFCASSQFRTSGFNEQFFGPGTRLTVL.

V and J are TRBV7-9 and TRBJ1-5, with D possibly TRBD1 on 6 matching bases. Trimming pared 1 base from V and 6 bases from J, leaving 16 bases between. Germline V lookup: CDR1 SEHNR, CDR2 FQNEAQ (reference sequence). The CDR3 runs to 16 residues. Here the CDR3 DNA reads TGTGCCAGCAGCTTAGGTGGGGGGGCTATTAGTCAGCCCCAGCATTTT. Translating it yields CASSLGGGAISQPQHF.

This clone has only a few counts. J is TRBJ1-5 and V is TRBV6-5, with TRBD1 matching 7 bases. V dropped 8 bases and J dropped 5; count of bases not matched to a gene: 6. This CDR3 spans 13 amino acids. Per the germline V gene, CDR1 is MNHEY and CDR2 is SVGAGI. Written as DNA, the CDR3 is TGTGCCAGCCAGACAGGGCGGCATCAGCCCCAGCATTTT. As protein: CASQTGRHQPQHF.